The 26 T cell receptor beta chains given below trace back to one sample, sequenced in a study of T cells in Graves' hyperthyroidism and ophthalmopathy. RNA transcripts yielded amplified TCR beta CDR3 regions. HTBI primers were the set used in a first-round RT-PCR of the TCR CDR3. TCRdb fed the multiplex PCR reads into MiXCR, producing one record per CDR3 protein. Of hundreds of thousands of distinct CDR3 sequences listed, 45% were seen once; the top ten hold approximately 7.2%. The material sequenced was peripheral blood or thyroid tissue (not recorded which). The receptors shown here come from an adult man with Graves' disease, either hyperthyroidism or ophthalmopathy (not recorded which).

This clonotype appeared many times. The V and J genes are TRBV7-9 and TRBJ2-7; D is perhaps TRBD1 (7 bases). This CDR3 contains 14 residues. Germline lookup yields CDR1 SEHNR and CDR2 FQNEAQ (reference sequence). With 5 bases removed from V and 4 bases from J, the gap between germline ends came to 15 bases. Here the CDR3 DNA reads TGTGCCAGCAGCAGCCCAGCAGGGGGGTACGAGCAGTACTTC. Protein product: CASSSPAGGYEQYF.

This clonotype was found once. The J gene is TRBJ1-1, the V gene TRBV19; TRBD1 agrees at 7 bases. This CDR3 spans 15 amino acids. The germline gives CDR1 LNHDA, CDR2 SQIVND (reference sequence). The trim removed 3 bases at V and 3 bases at J, leaving 7 bases unmatched. CDR3 amino acids: CASSMRQGRDTEAFF. CDR3 nucleotide sequence: TGTGCCAGTAGTATGCGACAGGGAAGGGACACTGAAGCTTTCTTT.

V is TRBV5-1 and J is TRBJ2-5; TRBD1 is a possible D gene (5 bases). With 1 base removed from V and 4 bases from J, the gap between germline ends came to 14 bases. This CDR3 contains 15 residues. Germline CDR1 and CDR2: SGHRS and YFSETQ. The CDR3 DNA follows: TGCGCCAGCAGCTTGCTGACAGTTCCTGGAGAGACCCAGTACTTC. It translates to CASSLLTVPGETQYF.

V is TRBV29-1 and J is TRBJ1-2; the D is unclear. CDR3 size: 13 residues. Per the germline V gene, CDR1 is SQVTM and CDR2 is ANQGSEA. Trimming stripped 3 bases from V and 5 bases from J, with 13 bases between. CDR3 residues: CSVDKPEWYGYTF. The CDR3 coding sequence is TGCAGCGTTGATAAGCCGGAGTGGTATGGCTACACCTTC.

The sample holds a few counts of this clonotype. The rearrangement joins TRBV9 to TRBJ1-1; unclear D gene. The CDR3 is 14 amino acids. The germline CDR1 and CDR2 sequences are SGDLS and YYNGEE. The ends were cut back, 0 bases at V and 3 bases at J, with 9 bases in the middle. The CDR3 coding sequence is TGTGCCAGCAGCGTAGGCCGGTGGGACACTGAAGCTTTCTTT. It is translated as CASSVGRWDTEAFF. Using reference TRBV9 and TRBJ1-1 for the parts outside the CDR3, the full variable domain is DSGVTQTPKHLITATGQRVTLRCSPRSGDLSVYWYQQSLDQGLQFLIQYYNGEERAKGNILERFSAQQFPDLHSELNLSSLELGDSALYFCASSVGRWDTEAFFGQGTRLTVV.

The chain joins TRBV11-2 to TRBJ1-4; 7 nucleotides agree with TRBD1. The germline CDR1 and CDR2 sequences are SGHAT and FQNNGV. With 1 base clipped from V and 7 bases from J, the junction kept 12 bases outside the gene matches. The CDR3 extends over 17 amino acids. CDR3 sequence (DNA): TGTGCCAGCAGCTTAGCCCCCAGAGGGGGCGCGGGTGAAAAACTGTTTTTT. Translation gives CASSLAPRGGAGEKLFF.

This clonotype was recorded at least ten times. V is TRBV7-2 and J is TRBJ1-5, with TRBD1 matching over 7 bases. After removal of 3 bases from V and 5 bases from J, the junction contained 7 bases not matched to a gene. In germline, CDR1 is SGHTA, CDR2 FQGNSA. This CDR3 has 15 amino acids. This chain's CDR3 is CASSFSIGGDQPQHF. CDR3 nucleotide sequence: TGTGCCAGCAGCTTCAGTATAGGGGGCGATCAGCCCCAGCATTTT.

At least ten counts were recorded for this clonotype. The V gene is TRBV7-8, the J gene TRBJ1-5; D unresolved. The germline V and J ends were trimmed by 1 base and 6 bases, with 7 bases remaining between them. The CDR3 extends over 13 amino acids. In germline, CDR1 is SGHVS, CDR2 FQNEAQ. The DNA of the CDR3 is TGTGCCAGCAGCTTAGGCGACGCTCAGCCCCAGCATTTT. Translated: CASSLGDAQPQHF.

This clonotype appeared once. J is TRBJ2-5 and V is TRBV25-1; 11 bases fit TRBD1. CDR1 and CDR2 from the germline V gene are MGHDK and SYGVNS. The CDR3 contains 15 residues. Trimming removed 5 bases from V and 5 bases from J; junction bases left unmatched: 7. CDR3: CASSSSGTGGETQYF. CDR3 DNA sequence: TGTGCCAGCAGTTCCTCCGGGACAGGGGGGGAGACCCAGTACTTC.

V usage is TRBV19 and J usage is TRBJ1-2; 9 nucleotides agree with TRBD1. There are 17 residues in the CDR3. The germline CDR1 and CDR2 sequences are LNHDA and SQIVND (reference sequence). Trimming took 4 bases from V and 7 from J; bases not matched to a gene: 16. CDR3 coding DNA: TGTGCCAGTAGTACACAGGGGGCAACGAACAGGGTTGGTGGCTACACCTTC. This codes for CASSTQGATNRVGGYTF.

About this clonotype: One base away lies a much larger clone, so this may be a sequencing read error. This likely comes from a read error, as the CDR3 has no conserved phenylalanine or tryptophan at its end. The V call is TRBV24-1, the J call TRBJ1-1, with TRBD1 as a possible D gene (6 bases). This CDR3 has 13 residues. Trimming took off 4 bases at V and 7 bases at J, with 12 bases between the two ends. The germline gives CDR1 KGHDR, CDR2 SFDVKD. CDR3 amino acids: CATSDAGQSEAFS. As DNA, the CDR3 is TGTGCCACCAGTGACGCCGGACAGAGTGAAGCTTTCTCT.

This clonotype was counted many times. This chain links TRBV5-5 with TRBJ1-5, with a tentative D call TRBD1 (5 bases). The CDR3 covers 16 residues. V lost 2 bases and J 5 bases, leaving 17 bases between the germline ends. CDR1 and CDR2 from the germline V gene are SGHKS and YYEKEE (reference sequence). CDR3 amino acids: CASSFRPGTGDQPQHF. DNA for the CDR3: TGTGCCAGCAGCTTCCGTCCCGGGACCGGGGATCAGCCCCAGCATTTT.

This clonotype occurred many times. The chain uses TRBV2 and TRBJ1-2; TRBD1 aligns across 8 bases. V lost 2 bases, J lost 8 bases, and 4 bases stayed unmatched. Germline values: CDR1 SNHLY, CDR2 FYNNEI. CDR3 length: 13 amino acids. This CDR3 reads CASSEQGARGYTF. Written as DNA, the CDR3 is TGTGCCAGCAGTGAACAGGGGGCGCGAGGCTACACCTTC.

This chain connects TRBV6-5 to TRBJ2-7; unclear D gene. V gave up 6 bases and J gave up 4 bases, with 10 bases separating them. The CDR3 extends over 12 amino acids. Germline V gene lookup returns CDR1 MNHEY and CDR2 SVGAGI. The CDR3 DNA follows: TGTGCCAGCAGAGGCGGTGGGTACGAGCAGTACTTC. This gives the protein CASRGGGYEQYF.

This clonotype has at least ten counts. The chain couples TRBV29-1 to TRBJ1-2, with a possible D match to TRBD1 (5 bases). CDR3 length: 13 amino acids. Per the germline V gene, CDR1 is SQVTM and CDR2 is ANQGSEA. Trimming shortened V by 3 bases and J by 6 bases, and 14 bases separated the two germline ends. The CDR3 loop is CSVDGARMNGYTF. The CDR3 coding sequence is TGCAGCGTTGACGGGGCTCGGATGAATGGCTACACCTTC.

As concerns this clonotype: With a much larger clone just one base away, this may be a read error. The V and J genes are TRBV5-1 and TRBJ1-6; TRBD1 might be the D (6 bases). From germline, CDR1 is SGHRS and CDR2 YFSETQ. The CDR3 contains 16 residues. Here the CDR3 reads CASGLRAGVGNSPLHF. The CDR3 DNA sequence: TGCGCCAGCGGCTTGCGGGCAGGGGTCGGTAATTCACCCCTCCACTTT.

The rearrangement joins TRBV20-1 to TRBJ1-5; D remains unclear. The V gene lost 2 bases and the J gene lost 5 bases, with 10 bases spanning the gap. This CDR3 has 13 residues. The germline V gene has CDR1 DFQATT and CDR2 SNEGSKA (reference sequence). The CDR3 nucleotides are TGCAGTGCTAGAAGGGCAGGTGATCAGCCCCAGCATTTT. Translation: CSARRAGDQPQHF.

This clonotype was seen a handful of times. V gene TRBV20-1 combines with J gene TRBJ1-1; 7 positions match TRBD1. J was trimmed by 5 bases and V by 6 bases; bases with no gene match: 12. CDR1 and CDR2 from the germline V gene are DFQATT and SNEGSKA (reference sequence). The CDR3 is made up of 14 amino acids. CDR3 amino acids: CSAQARTGATEAFF. In DNA form, the CDR3 reads TGCAGTGCACAAGCTAGGACAGGAGCAACTGAAGCTTTCTTT.

As concerns this clonotype: A read error may explain this, as a much larger clone is one base away. This rearrangement joins TRBV20-1 to TRBJ2-7; weak D call: TRBD2 (6 bases). The CDR3 is 17 residues long. CDR1 and CDR2 from the germline V gene are DFQATT and SNEGSKA (reference sequence). Here the CDR3 reads CSASPLDGFRDSYGQYF. The CDR3 DNA reads TGCAGTGCTAGTCCCTTAGACGGATTCAGGGACTCCTACGGGCAGTACTTC.

This chain links TRBV7-3 with TRBJ1-1; 7 bases agree with TRBD1. CDR3 length: 13 residues. Per the germline V gene, CDR1 is SGHTA and CDR2 is FQGTGA. Unmatched junction bases numbered 4, after V lost 7 bases and J lost 2 bases. In DNA, the CDR3 is TGTGCCAGCAAACAGGGGAGCAACACTGAAGCTTTCTTT. The encoded protein is CASKQGSNTEAFF.

The chain employs TRBV5-1 and TRBJ2-7, with 8 bases aligning to TRBD2. The CDR3 has 15 amino acids. Trimming cost V 4 bases and J 2 bases; bases outside gene matches: 8. Germline V gene data show CDR1 as SGHRS and CDR2 as YFSETQ. CDR3 in DNA: TGCGCCAGCAGCACCGGGAGGGCTCCAACCTACGAGCAGTACTTC. This codes for CASSTGRAPTYEQYF. Looking up the rest from reference TRBV5-1 and TRBJ2-7 gives the full variable domain: KAGVTQTPRYLIKTRGQQVTLSCSPISGHRSVSWYQQTPGQGLQFLFEYFSETQRNKGNFPGRFSGRQFSNSRSEMNVSTLELGDSALYLCASSTGRAPTYEQYFGPGTRLTVT.

V usage is TRBV19 and J usage is TRBJ1-1; weak D call: TRBD1 (6 bases). V was cut by 7 bases and J by 1 base, with 16 bases left in between. CDR3 length equals 15 residues. CDR1 is LNHDA, CDR2 SQIVND, per germline (reference sequence). The CDR3 loop reads CASIASGRGNTEAFF. CDR3 sequence (DNA): TGTGCCAGTATTGCCTCGGGCAGGGGGAACACTGAAGCTTTCTTT.

Points on this clonotype: The CDR3 ends on some other residue instead of the conserved phenylalanine or tryptophan, so this is likely a read error. Because the CDR3's place on the DNA is in doubt, the DNA is left out and the CDR3 is given as listed by TCRdb. The chain combines TRBV7-8 with TRBJ2-7. From germline, CDR1 is SGHVS and CDR2 FQNEAQ. The CDR3 extends over 8 residues, inclusive of both ends. This CDR3 reads CASRRALP.

This clonotype was seen repeatedly, ten times or more. The chain employs TRBV29-1 and TRBJ1-2, with 7 bases aligning to TRBD1. The CDR3 is 14 residues long. V dropped 7 bases and J dropped 1; count of bases not matched to a gene: 9. In germline, CDR1 is SQVTM, CDR2 ANQGSEA. DNA of the CDR3: TGCAGCGCAGCAGGGTGGGACAGTAACTATGGCTACACCTTC. It specifies CSAAGWDSNYGYTF.

CDR3 residues: CASRNPLAGTSEQYF. CDR3 nucleotide sequence: TGTGCCAGCAGGAACCCTCTAGCGGGAACGAGTGAGCAGTACTTC. This chain joins TRBV2 and TRBJ2-7; 9 positions agree with TRBD2. V shed 6 bases, J shed 7 bases, and the junction held 13 bases outside the gene matches. CDR3 size: 15 residues. Germline lookup yields CDR1 SNHLY and CDR2 FYNNEI.

V is TRBV7-8 and J is TRBJ1-3; D is uncertain. CDR1 is SGHVS, CDR2 FQNEAQ, per germline. V was clipped by 3 bases and J by 0 bases, with 15 bases between them. The CDR3 is made up of 17 amino acids. The CDR3 protein is CASSLKTYMSSGNTIYF. DNA for the CDR3: TGTGCCAGCAGCTTGAAGACTTATATGAGCTCTGGAAACACCATATATTTT.